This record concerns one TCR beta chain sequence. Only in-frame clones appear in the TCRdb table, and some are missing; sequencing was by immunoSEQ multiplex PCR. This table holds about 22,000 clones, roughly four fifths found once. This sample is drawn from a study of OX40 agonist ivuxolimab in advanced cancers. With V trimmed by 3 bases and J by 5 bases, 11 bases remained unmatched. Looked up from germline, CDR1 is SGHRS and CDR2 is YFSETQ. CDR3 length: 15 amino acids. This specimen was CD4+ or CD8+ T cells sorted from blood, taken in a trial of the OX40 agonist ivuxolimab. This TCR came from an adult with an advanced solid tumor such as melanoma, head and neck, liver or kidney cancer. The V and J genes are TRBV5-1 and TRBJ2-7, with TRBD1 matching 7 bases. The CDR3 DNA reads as TGCGCCAGCAGCTCATACTCGACAGGGAAGCACGAGCAGTACTTC. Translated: CASSSYSTGKHEQYF.